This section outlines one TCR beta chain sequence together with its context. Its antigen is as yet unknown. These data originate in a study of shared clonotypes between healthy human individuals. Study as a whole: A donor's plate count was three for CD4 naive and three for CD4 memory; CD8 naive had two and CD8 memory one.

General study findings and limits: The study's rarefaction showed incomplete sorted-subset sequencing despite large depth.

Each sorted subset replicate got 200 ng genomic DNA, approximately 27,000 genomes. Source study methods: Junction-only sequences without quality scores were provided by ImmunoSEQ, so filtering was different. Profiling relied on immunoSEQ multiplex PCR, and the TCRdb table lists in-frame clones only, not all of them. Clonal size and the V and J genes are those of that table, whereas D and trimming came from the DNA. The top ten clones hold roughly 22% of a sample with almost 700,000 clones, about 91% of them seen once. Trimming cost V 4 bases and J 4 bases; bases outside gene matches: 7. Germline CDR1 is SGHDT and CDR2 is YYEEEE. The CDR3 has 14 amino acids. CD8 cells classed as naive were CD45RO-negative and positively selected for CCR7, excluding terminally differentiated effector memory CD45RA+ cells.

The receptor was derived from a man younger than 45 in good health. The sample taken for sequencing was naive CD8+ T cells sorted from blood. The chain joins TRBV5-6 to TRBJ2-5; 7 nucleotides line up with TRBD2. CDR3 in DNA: TGTGCCAGCAGCAGGGGCGGGAGTGGAGAGACCCAGTACTTC. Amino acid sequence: CASSRGGSGETQYF.